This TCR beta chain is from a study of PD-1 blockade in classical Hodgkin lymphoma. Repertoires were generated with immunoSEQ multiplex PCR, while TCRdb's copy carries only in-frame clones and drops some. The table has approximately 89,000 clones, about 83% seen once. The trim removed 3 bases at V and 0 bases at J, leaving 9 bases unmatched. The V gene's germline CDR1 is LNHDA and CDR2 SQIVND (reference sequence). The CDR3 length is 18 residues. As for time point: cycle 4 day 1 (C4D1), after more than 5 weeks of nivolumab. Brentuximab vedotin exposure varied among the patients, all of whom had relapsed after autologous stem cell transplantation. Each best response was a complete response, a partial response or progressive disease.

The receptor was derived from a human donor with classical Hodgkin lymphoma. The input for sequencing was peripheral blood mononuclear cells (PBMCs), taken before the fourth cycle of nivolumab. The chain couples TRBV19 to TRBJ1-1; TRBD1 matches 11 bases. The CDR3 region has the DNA TGTGCCAGTAGTATCCAGGACAGGGGGCCTGTCATGAACACTGAAGCTTTCTTT. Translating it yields CASSIQDRGPVMNTEAFF.